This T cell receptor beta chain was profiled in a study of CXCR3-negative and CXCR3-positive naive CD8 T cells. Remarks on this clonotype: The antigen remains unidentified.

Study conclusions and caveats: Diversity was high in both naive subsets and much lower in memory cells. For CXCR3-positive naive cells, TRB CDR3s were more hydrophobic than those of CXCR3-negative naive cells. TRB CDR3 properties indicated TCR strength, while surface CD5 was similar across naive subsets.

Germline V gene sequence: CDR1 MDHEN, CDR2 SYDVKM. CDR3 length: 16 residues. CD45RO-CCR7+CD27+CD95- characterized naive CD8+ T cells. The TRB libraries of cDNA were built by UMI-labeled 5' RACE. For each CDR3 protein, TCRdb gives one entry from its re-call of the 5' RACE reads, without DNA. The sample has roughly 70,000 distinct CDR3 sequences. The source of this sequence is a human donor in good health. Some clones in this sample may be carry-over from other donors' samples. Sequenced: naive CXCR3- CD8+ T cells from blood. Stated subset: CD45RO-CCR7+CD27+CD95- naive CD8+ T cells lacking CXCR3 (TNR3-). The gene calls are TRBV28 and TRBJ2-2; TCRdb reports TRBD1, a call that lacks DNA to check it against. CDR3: CASSLWSGEFVGELFF.